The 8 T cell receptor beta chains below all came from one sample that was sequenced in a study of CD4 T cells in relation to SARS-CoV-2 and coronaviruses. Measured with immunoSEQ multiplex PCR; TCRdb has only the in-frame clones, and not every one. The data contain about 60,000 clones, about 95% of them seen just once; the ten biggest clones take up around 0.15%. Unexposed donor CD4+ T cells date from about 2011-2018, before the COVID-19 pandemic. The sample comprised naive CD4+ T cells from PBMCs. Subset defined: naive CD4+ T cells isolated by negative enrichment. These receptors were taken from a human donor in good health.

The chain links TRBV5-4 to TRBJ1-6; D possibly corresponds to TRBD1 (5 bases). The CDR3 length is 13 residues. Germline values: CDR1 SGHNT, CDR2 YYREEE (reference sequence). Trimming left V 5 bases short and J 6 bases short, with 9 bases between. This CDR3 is CASSSDINSPLHF. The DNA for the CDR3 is TGTGCCAGCAGTTCGGACATTAATTCACCCCTCCACTTT.

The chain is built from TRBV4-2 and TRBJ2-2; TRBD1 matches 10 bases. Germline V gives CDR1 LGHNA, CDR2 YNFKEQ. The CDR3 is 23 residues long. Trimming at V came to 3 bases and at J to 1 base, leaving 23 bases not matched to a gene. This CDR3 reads CASSQIMGQGKTSRVGNTGELFF. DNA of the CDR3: TGTGCCAGCAGCCAGATAATGGGACAGGGGAAGACTAGCCGAGTAGGGAACACCGGGGAGCTGTTTTTT.

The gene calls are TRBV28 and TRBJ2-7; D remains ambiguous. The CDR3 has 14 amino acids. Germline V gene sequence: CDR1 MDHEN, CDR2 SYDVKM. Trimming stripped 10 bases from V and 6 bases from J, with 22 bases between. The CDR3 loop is CATPSMRSPCEQYF. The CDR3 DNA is TGTGCCACCCCGTCCATGCGATCCCCCTGCGAGCAGTACTTC.

CDR3 sequence (DNA): TGTGCCAGCAGCCGGAAACAGGGGGCGCTTACCAAAAACATTCAGTACTTC. Translated, it gives CASSRKQGALTKNIQYF. The rearrangement joins TRBV5-4 to TRBJ2-4, with 9 bases that match TRBD1. Germline V gene data show CDR1 as SGHNT and CDR2 as YYREEE (reference sequence). The CDR3 totals 17 residues. J lost 2 bases, V lost 4 bases, and 10 bases had no gene match. The full variable domain, in which reference TRBV5-4 and TRBJ2-4 provide the parts outside the CDR3, is ETGVTQSPTHLIKTRGQQVTLRCSSQSGHNTVSWYQQALGQGPQFIFQYYREEENGRGNFPPRFSGLQFPNYSSELNVNALELDDSALYLCASSRKQGALTKNIQYFGAGTRLSVL.

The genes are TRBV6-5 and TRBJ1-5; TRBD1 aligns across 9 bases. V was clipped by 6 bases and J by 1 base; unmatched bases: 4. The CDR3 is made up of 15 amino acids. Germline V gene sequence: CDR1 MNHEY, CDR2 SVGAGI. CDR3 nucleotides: TGTGCCAGCAGACCGGACAGGGGAAGCAATCAGCCCCAGCATTTT. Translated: CASRPDRGSNQPQHF.

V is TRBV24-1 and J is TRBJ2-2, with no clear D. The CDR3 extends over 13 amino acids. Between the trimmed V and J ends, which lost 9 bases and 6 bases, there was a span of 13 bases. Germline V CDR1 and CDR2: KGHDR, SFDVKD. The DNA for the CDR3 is TGTGCCACCTCACGTCGCACCGCCGGGGAGCTGTTTTTT. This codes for CATSRRTAGELFF.

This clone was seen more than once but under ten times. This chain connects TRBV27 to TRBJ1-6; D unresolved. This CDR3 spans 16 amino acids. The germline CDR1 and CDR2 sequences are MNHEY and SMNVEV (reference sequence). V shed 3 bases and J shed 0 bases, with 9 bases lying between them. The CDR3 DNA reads TGTGCCAGCAGTTTTGGGATCAGCTCCTATAATTCACCCCTCCACTTT. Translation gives CASSFGISSYNSPLHF.

CDR3 residues: CASSLRVNMNTEAFF. DNA of the CDR3: TGCGCCAGCAGCTTGCGGGTAAACATGAACACTGAAGCTTTCTTT. This rearrangement joins TRBV5-1 to TRBJ1-1; D not resolved. This CDR3 has 15 amino acids. Germline values: CDR1 SGHRS, CDR2 YFSETQ. The V end was cut by 1 base, the J end by 0 bases, with 10 bases between.